This TCR beta chain is from a study of blood T cell repertoires in COVID-19. Across the study: Some COVID-19 samples were acute and others convalescent; all came from the United States, Italy and Spain. T cells, B-cell-depleted T cells, or PBMCs supplied cDNA or gDNA.

The germline V gene has CDR1 SQVTM and CDR2 ANQGSEA. The CDR3 length is 16 residues. The ends were cut back, 6 bases at V and 2 bases at J, with 20 bases in the middle. In the original processing: Reference gene primer amplification gave nucleated cell count estimates. Sequencing used immunoSEQ multiplex PCR; TCRdb keeps in-frame clones, though not all of them. V and J calls and clone size are as listed in that table; D and trimming were resolved from the DNA. The sample records roughly 250,000 clones, around 82% being singletons. This rearrangement joins TRBV29-1 to TRBJ2-1, with D tentatively TRBD2 (5 bases). The receptor was isolated from a human donor in a cohort sampled during active COVID-19. The specimen sequenced was peripheral blood. CDR3 sequence (DNA): TGCAGCGTATGTCTTGAGGGAGTGATCACCTACAATGAGCAGTTCTTC. It specifies CSVCLEGVITYNEQFF.